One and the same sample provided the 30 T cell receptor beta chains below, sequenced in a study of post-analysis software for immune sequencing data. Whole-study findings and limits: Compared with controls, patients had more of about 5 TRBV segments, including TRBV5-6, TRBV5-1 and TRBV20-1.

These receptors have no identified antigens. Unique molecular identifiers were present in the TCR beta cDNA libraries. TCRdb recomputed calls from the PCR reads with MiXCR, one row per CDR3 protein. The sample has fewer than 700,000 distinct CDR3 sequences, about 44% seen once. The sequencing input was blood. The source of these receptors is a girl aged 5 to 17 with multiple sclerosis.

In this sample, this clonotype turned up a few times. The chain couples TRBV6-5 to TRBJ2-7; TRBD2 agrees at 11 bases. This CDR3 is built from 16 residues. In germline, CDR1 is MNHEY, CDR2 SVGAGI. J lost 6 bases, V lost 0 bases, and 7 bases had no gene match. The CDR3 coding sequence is TGTGCCAGCAGTTACTCGAATCTAGCGGGAGGATCCGAGCAGTACTTC. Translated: CASSYSNLAGGSEQYF.

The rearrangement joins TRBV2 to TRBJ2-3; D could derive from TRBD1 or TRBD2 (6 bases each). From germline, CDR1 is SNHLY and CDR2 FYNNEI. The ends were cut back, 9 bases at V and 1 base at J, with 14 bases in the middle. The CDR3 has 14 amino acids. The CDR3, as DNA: TGTGCCAGTTCTGAAGGGGGGCGCACAGATACGCAGTATTTT. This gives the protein CASSEGGRTDTQYF.

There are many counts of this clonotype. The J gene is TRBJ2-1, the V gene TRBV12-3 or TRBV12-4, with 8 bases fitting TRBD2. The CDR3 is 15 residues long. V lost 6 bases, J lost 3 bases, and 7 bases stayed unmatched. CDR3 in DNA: TGTGCCAGCAGCTTGGCGGGGGGCCTCTACAATGAGCAGTTCTTC. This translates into CASSLAGGLYNEQFF.

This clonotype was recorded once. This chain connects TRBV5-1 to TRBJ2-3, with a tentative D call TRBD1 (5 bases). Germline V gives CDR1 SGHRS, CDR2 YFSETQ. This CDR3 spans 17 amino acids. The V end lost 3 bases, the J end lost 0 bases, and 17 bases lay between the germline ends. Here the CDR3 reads CASSSDQGLISTDTQYF. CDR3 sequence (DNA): TGCGCCAGCAGCTCGGACCAGGGCCTAATAAGCACAGATACGCAGTATTTT.

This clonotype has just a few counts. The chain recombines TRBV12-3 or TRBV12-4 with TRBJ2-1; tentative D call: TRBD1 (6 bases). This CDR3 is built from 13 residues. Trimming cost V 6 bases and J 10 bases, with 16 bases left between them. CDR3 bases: TGTGCCAGCAGCTTTCCCAGCAGGGGCGAGCAGTTCTTC. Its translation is CASSFPSRGEQFF.

The CDR3 DNA reads TGCGCCAGCAGCAAAATACTAGCGGGTTGGGGTAATACGCAGTATTTT. Encoded protein: CASSKILAGWGNTQYF. V is TRBV5-1 and J is TRBJ2-3; 9 nucleotides match TRBD2. Germline assignment: CDR1 SGHRS and CDR2 YFSETQ. V lost 4 bases and J lost 7; bases outside the gene matches: 13. This CDR3 contains 16 residues.

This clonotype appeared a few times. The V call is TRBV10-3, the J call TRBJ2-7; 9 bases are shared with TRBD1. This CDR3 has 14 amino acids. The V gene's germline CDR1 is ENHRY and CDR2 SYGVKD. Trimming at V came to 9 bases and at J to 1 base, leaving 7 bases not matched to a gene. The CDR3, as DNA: TGTGCCATTGAAGCGGGGACAGGGTCCTACGAGCAGTACTTC. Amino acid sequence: CAIEAGTGSYEQYF.

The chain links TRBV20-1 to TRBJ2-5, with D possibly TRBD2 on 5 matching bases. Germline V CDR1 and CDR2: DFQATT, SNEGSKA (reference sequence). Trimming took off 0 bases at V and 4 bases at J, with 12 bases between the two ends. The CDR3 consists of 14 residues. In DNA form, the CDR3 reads TGCAGTGCTAGAGATTCGAGAGGGTCAGAGACCCAGTACTTC. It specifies CSARDSRGSETQYF.

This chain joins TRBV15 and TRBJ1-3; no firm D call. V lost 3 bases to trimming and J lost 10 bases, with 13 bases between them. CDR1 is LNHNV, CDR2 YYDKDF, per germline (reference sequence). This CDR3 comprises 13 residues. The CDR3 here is CATSRMTGGTIYF. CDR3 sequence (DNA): TGTGCCACCAGCAGGATGACCGGTGGGACCATATATTTT.

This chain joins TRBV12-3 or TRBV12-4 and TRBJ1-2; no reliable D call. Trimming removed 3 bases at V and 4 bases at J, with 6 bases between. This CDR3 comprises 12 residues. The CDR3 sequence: CASSFRLYGYTF. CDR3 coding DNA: TGTGCCAGCAGTTTCCGGCTCTATGGCTACACCTTC.

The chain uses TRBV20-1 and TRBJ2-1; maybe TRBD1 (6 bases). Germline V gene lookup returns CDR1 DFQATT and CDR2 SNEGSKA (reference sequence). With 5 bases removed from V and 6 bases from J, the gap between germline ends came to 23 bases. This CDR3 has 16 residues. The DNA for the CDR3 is TGCAGTGCTCTTGCCTTGGGTAGGGGGTCGGCCAATGAGCAGTTCTTC. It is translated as CSALALGRGSANEQFF.

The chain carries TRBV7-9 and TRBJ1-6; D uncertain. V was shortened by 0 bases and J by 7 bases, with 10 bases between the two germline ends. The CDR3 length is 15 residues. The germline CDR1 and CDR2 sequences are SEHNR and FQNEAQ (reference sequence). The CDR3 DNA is TGTGCCAGCAGCTTAGCTGTGGAAGTAAATTCACCCCTCCACTTT. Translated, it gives CASSLAVEVNSPLHF.

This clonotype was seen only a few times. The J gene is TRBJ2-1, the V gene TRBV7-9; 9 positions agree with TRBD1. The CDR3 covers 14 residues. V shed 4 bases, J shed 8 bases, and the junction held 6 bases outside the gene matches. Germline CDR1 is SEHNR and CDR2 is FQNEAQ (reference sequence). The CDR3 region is CASSYRTGEDEQFF. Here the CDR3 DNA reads TGTGCCAGCAGCTACCGGACAGGGGAAGATGAGCAGTTCTTC.

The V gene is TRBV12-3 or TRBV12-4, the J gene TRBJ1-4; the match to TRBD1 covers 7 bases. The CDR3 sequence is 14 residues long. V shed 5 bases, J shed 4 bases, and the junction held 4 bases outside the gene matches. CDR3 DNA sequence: TGTGCCAGCAGTCTGGGACAGTTTAATGAAAAACTGTTTTTT. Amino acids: CASSLGQFNEKLFF.

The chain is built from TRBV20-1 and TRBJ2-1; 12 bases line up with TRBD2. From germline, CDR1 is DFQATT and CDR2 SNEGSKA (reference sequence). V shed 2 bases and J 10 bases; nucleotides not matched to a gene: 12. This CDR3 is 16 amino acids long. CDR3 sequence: CSARPMGLAGGYEQFF. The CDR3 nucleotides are TGCAGTGCTAGACCTATGGGACTAGCGGGCGGGTACGAGCAGTTCTTC.

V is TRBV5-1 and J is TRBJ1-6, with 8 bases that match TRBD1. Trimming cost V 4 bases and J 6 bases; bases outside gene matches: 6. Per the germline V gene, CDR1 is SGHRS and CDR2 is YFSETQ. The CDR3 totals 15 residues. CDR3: CASSRWTGSNSPLHF. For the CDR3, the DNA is TGCGCCAGCAGCCGGTGGACAGGGAGTAATTCACCCCTCCACTTT.

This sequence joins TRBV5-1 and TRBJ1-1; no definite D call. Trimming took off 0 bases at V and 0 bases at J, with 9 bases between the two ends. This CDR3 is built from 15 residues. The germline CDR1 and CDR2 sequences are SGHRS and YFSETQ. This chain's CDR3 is CASSLGPQLNTEAFF. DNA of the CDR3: TGCGCCAGCAGCTTGGGTCCGCAACTGAACACTGAAGCTTTCTTT.

The DNA of the CDR3 is TGCAGCGCTTACGGAACCCGGGACAGCTCTCCCTACGAGCAGTACTTC. Translation gives CSAYGTRDSSPYEQYF. The chain combines TRBV29-1 with TRBJ2-7, with TRBD1 matching 7 bases. V was pared by 7 bases and J by 2 bases, with 17 bases of the junction left unmatched. Per germline, CDR1 SQVTM and CDR2 ANQGSEA. The CDR3 loop spans 16 amino acids.

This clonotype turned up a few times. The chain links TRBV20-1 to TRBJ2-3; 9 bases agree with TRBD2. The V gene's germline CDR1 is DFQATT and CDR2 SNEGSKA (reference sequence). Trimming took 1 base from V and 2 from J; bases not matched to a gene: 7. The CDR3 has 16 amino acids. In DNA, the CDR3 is TGCAGTGCTAGAGGGATAGCGGGAGTATACACAGATACGCAGTATTTT. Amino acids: CSARGIAGVYTDTQYF.

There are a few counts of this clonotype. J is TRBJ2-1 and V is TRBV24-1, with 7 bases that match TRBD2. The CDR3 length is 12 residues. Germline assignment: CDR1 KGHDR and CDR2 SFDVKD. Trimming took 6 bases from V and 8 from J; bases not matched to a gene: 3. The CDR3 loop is CATSSRGDEQFF. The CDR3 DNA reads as TGTGCCACCAGTAGCCGGGGGGATGAGCAGTTCTTC.

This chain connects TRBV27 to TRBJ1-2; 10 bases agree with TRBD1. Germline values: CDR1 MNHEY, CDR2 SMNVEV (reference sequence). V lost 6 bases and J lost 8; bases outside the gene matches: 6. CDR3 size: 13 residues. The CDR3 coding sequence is TGTGCCAGCAGCTGGGACAGGGGCGAAGGCTACACCTTC. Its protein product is CASSWDRGEGYTF.

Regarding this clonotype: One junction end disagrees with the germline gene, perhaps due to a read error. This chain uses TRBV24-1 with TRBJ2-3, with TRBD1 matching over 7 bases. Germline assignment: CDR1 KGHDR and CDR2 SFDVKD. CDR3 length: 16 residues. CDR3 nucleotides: TGTGCCTCCAGTGACCCGGACAGGCCGAACACAGATACGCAGTATTTT. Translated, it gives CASSDPDRPNTDTQYF.

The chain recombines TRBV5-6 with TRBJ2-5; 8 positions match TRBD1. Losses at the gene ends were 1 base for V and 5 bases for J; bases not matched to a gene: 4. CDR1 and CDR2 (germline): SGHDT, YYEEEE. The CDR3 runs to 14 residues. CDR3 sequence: CASSLPRTGETQYF. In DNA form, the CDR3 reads TGTGCCAGCAGCTTGCCACGGACAGGGGAGACCCAGTACTTC.

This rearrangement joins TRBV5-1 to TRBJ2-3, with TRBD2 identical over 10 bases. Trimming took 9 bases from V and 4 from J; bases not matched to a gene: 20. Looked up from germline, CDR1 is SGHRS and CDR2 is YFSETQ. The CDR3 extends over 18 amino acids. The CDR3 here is CATRGFDLSGRRADTQYF. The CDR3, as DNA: TGCGCCACCCGCGGGTTCGACCTTAGCGGGAGGCGCGCAGATACGCAGTATTTT.

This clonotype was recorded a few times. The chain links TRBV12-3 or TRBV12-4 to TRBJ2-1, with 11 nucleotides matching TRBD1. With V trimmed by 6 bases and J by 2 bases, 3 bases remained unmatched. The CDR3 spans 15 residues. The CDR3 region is CASRPGQGAYNEQFF. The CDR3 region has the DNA TGTGCCAGCAGACCGGGACAGGGGGCCTACAATGAGCAGTTCTTC.

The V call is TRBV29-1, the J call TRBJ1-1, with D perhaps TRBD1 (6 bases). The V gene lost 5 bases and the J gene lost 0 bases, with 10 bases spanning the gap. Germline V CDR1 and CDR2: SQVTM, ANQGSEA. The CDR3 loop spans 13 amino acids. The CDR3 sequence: CSVKEGVNTEAFF. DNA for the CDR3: TGCAGCGTTAAGGAGGGGGTGAACACTGAAGCTTTCTTT.

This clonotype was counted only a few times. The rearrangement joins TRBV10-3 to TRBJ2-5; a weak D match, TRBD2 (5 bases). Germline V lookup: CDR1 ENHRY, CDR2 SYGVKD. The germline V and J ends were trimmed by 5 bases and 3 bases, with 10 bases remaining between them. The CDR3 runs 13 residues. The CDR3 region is CAISSTGEETQYF. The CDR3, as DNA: TGTGCCATCAGTTCAACCGGGGAAGAGACCCAGTACTTC.

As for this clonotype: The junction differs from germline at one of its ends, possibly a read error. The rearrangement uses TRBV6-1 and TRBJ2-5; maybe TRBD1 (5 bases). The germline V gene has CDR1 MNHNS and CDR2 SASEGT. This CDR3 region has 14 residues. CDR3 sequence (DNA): TGTACCAGCAGAAAGGGGCAAAGCCAAGAGACCCAGTACTTC. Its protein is CTSRKGQSQETQYF.

In nucleotides, the CDR3 is TGTGCCAGCAGCCGACCGACTAGCCAGCTCCCAGAGACCCAGTACTTC. It is translated as CASSRPTSQLPETQYF. The chain is built from TRBV9 and TRBJ2-7; 7 bases map to TRBD2. The J call is doubtful: the DNA matches TRBJ2-5 better. The CDR3 covers 16 residues. Looked up from germline, CDR1 is SGDLS and CDR2 is YYNGEE.

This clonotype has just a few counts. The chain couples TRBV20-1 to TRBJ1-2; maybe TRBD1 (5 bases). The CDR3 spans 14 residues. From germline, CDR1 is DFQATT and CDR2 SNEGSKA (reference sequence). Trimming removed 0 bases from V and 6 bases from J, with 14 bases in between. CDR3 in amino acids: CSARDLKGLDGYTF. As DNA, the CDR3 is TGCAGTGCTAGAGATCTAAAGGGACTCGATGGCTACACCTTC.